This T cell receptor (beta chain) was obtained from a study of T cell repertoires in cytomegalovirus infection. Study overall: Both a matching HLA type and CMV infection were indicated by public TCR beta signatures. Study-wide points: Ex vivo, HLA-C-restricted CMV-specific TCR beta clonotypes prevailed over the rest of the response.

TCRdb processed the reads anew with MiXCR; each CDR3 protein has one entry. Of approximately 490,000 distinct CDR3 sequences in the sample, about 11% were seen once. This clonotype was seen only a few times. What it binds is not known. The sequenced sample consisted of PBMCs. The sequence came from a human donor in good health (CMV status not recorded). Some clones in this sample may be carry-over from other donors' samples.

CDR3 protein: CASSDSSGSGQETQYF. The CDR3 DNA follows: TGTGCCAGCAGTGATTCTAGCGGGAGCGGACAAGAGACCCAGTACTTC. This chain joins TRBV28 and TRBJ2-5; TRBD2 aligns across 10 bases. Germline values: CDR1 MDHEN, CDR2 SYDVKM. The V segment lost 5 bases and the J segment 2 bases; nucleotides outside the gene matches: 8. The CDR3 consists of 16 residues.